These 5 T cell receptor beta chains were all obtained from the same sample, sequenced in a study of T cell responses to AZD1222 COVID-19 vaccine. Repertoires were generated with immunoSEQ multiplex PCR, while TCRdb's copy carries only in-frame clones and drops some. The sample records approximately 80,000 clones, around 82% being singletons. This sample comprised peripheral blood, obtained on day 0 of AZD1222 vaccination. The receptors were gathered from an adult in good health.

DNA of the CDR3: TGTGCCAGCTCACTGAACGATAACTATGGCTACACCTTC. The encoded protein is CASSLNDNYGYTF. This chain connects TRBV18 to TRBJ1-2; D remains ambiguous. The CDR3 has 13 residues. Trimming stripped 4 bases from V and 1 base from J, with 7 bases between. The V gene's germline CDR1 is KGHSH and CDR2 LQKENI.

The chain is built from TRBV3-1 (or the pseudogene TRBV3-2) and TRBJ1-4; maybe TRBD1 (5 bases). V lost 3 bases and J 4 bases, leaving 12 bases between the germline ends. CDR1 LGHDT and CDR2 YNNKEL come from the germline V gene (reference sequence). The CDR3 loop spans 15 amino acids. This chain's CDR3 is CASSHSPGLNEKLFF. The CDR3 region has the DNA TGTGCCAGCAGCCATTCCCCGGGACTTAATGAAAAACTGTTTTTT.

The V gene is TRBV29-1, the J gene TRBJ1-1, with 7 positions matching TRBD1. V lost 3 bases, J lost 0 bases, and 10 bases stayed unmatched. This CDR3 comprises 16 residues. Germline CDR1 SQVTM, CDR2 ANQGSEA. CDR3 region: CSVETGQRVLNTEAFF. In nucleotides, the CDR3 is TGCAGCGTTGAGACGGGACAGCGTGTCTTGAACACTGAAGCTTTCTTT. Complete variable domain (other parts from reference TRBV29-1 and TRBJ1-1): SAVISQKPSRDICQRGTSLTIQCQVDSQVTMMFWYRQQPGQSLTLIATANQGSEATYESGFVIDKFPISRPNLTFSTLTVSNMSPEDSSIYLCSVETGQRVLNTEAFFGQGTRLTVV.

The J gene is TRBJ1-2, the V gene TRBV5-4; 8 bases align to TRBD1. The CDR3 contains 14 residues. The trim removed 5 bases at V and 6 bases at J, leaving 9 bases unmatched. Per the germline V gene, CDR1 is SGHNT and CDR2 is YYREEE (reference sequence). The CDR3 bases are TGTGCCAGCAGTCCGGACAGGGTCGGGCATGGCTACACCTTC. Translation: CASSPDRVGHGYTF.

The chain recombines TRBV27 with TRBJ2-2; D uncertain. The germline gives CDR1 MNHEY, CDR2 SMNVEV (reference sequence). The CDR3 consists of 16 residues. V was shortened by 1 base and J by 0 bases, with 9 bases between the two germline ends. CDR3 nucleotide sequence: TGTGCCAGCAGTTTATACGGCCGCGCGAACACCGGGGAGCTGTTTTTT. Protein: CASSLYGRANTGELFF.